This T cell receptor beta chain was recorded in a study of neurological immune-mediated disorders. The CDR3 covers 15 residues. This clonotype turned up a few times. A read error may produce the germline difference seen at one junction end. With 10-nucleotide random UMIs, 5'RACE was used to make the cDNA. TCRdb itself ran the 5' RACE reads through MiXCR, one entry per CDR3 protein. The sample records some 120,000 distinct CDR3 sequences, about 3.4% being singletons. Sequencing used PBMCs. The chain is built from TRBV12-3 or TRBV12-4 and TRBJ2-6; D assignment may be TRBD1 or TRBD2 (5 bases each). This TCR was recovered from a woman in her 30s with multiple sclerosis. CDR3 protein: CAGTGTALGAKVLTF. The CDR3 DNA is TGTGCCGGAACCGGGACGGCTCTTGGGGCCAAAGTCCTGACTTTC.